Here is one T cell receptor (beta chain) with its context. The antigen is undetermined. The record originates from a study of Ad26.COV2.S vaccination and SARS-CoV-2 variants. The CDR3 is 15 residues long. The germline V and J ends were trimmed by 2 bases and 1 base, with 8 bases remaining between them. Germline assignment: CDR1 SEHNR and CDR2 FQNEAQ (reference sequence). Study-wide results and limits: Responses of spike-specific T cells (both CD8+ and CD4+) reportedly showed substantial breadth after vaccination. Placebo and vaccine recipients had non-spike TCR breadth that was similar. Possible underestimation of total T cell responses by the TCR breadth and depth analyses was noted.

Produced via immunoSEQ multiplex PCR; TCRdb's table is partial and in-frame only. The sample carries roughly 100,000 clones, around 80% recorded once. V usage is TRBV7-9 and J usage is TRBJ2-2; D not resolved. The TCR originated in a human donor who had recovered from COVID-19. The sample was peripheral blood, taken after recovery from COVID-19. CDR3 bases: TGTGCCAGCAGCTTATTAGGTCTGAACACCGGGGAGCTGTTTTTT. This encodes CASSLLGLNTGELFF.